This T cell receptor (beta chain) is drawn from a study of cytomegalovirus exposure and HLA in healthy donors. Worth noting for this clone: Its antigen remains unknown.

The CDR3 runs to 13 residues. J gave up 5 bases and V 7 bases, and 5 bases lay outside the gene matches. Germline V gene sequence: CDR1 SGHTA, CDR2 FQGNSA. 60 Vbeta and 13 Jbeta primers were used in PCR. Assay: immunoSEQ multiplex PCR; the TCRdb copy retains only in-frame clones and omits some. The repertoire includes approximately 160,000 clones, around 78% of them detected once, and approximately 1% sits in the top ten. The study sampled nominally healthy donors, though unrecorded immune exposures were likely. Study-level results: Roughly uniform depth of sequencing across donors was assumed in presence/absence analyses.

This chain connects TRBV7-2 to TRBJ2-7; 10 bases are shared with TRBD2. The sequenced material came from PBMCs. The source is a woman between 35 and 50 years old in good health and CMV-seronegative. Here the CDR3 DNA reads TGTGCCAGCACCATGGGACTAGCGAACGAGCAGTACTTC. It translates to CASTMGLANEQYF.